Sequencing of this T cell receptor beta chain was carried out in a study of OX40 agonist ivuxolimab in advanced cancers. The V gene's germline CDR1 is MNHNS and CDR2 SASEGT. This CDR3 region has 17 residues. V shed 0 bases and J shed 5 bases, with 19 bases lying between them. Of note for this clone: Its antigen is undetermined.

The repertoire was sequenced with immunoSEQ multiplex PCR; TCRdb's copy has only in-frame clones and lacks some. The sample carries about 100,000 clones, over 75% recorded once. Whole-study results and caveats: Low levels of normalized T-cell clonal expansion also appeared in some nonresponders. Expansion of clones was among the lowest in partial responders at 0.1-3.0 mg/kg.

This receptor was obtained from an adult with an advanced solid tumor such as melanoma, head and neck, liver or kidney cancer. The rearrangement uses TRBV6-1 and TRBJ2-5, with D unclear. The starting material was CD4+ or CD8+ T cells sorted from blood, obtained in a trial of the OX40 agonist ivuxolimab. The CDR3, as DNA: TGTGCCAGCAGTGAAGCTTACGGCGGTAGCAACGGGGAGACCCAGTACTTC. Its translation: CASSEAYGGSNGETQYF.